This T cell receptor beta chain originates from a study of T cell responses to AZD1222 COVID-19 vaccine. V was pared by 3 bases and J by 4 bases, with 16 bases between. Germline V gene lookup returns CDR1 MNHEY and CDR2 SVGEGT. The CDR3 totals 16 residues. The method was immunoSEQ multiplex PCR; TCRdb's version includes in-frame clones alone and lacks a portion of them. The repertoire holds 150,000 to 160,000 clones, 75% to 95% seen once, with less than 2% in the top ten. V gene TRBV6-2 or TRBV6-3 combines with J gene TRBJ1-5, with D unclear. Specimen: peripheral blood, collected on day 0 of AZD1222 vaccination. The clonotype comes from an adult in good health. CDR3 sequence (DNA): TGTGCCAGCAGTTATTCCGGGGAGCTCTGGAATCAGCCCCAGCATTTT. It is translated as CASSYSGELWNQPQHF.